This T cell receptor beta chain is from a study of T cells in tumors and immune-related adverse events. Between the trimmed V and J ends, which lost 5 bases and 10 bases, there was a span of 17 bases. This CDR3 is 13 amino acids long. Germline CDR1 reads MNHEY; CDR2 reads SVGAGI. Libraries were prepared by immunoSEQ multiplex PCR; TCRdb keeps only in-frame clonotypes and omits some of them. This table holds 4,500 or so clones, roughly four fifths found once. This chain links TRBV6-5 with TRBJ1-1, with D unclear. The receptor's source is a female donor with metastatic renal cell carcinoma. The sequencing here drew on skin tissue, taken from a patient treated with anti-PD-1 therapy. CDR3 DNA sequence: TGTGCCAGCAGTAAAGGACGTTTAGAAGCAGCTTTCTTT. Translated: CASSKGRLEAAFF.